This T cell receptor (beta chain) was captured by sequencing in a study of T cells in Graves' hyperthyroidism and ophthalmopathy. The study, taken as a whole, reports: Ophthalmopathy cases were set apart from stable hyperthyroidism by a 13 V-J model.

Amplification targeted TCR beta CDR3 regions from RNA transcripts. The HTBI primer set was used in a first-round RT-PCR of the TCR CDR3. TCRdb passed the multiplex PCR reads through MiXCR, listing each CDR3 protein once. The profile shows 300,000 to 450,000 distinct CDR3 sequences, less than 15% of them singletons. Exclusion followed for patients with uncontrolled infection, other autoimmune disease, pregnancy or lactation. The authors took PBMCs from roughly 9.5 ml fresh peripheral blood. There are many counts of this clonotype. Its antigen is currently unknown. V shed 4 bases and J 4 bases; nucleotides not matched to a gene: 4. Germline CDR1 SGHAT, CDR2 FQNNGV. CDR3 length: 15 residues.

The V gene is TRBV11-2, the J gene TRBJ2-4; 10 bases are a match to TRBD1. The TCR sequence derives from a woman between 18 and 29 years old with Graves' hyperthyroidism. The sequenced sample was blood. CDR3 coding DNA: TGTGCCAGCAGCTATCGGGACAGGGGTAAAAACATTCAGTACTTC. Translation: CASSYRDRGKNIQYF.